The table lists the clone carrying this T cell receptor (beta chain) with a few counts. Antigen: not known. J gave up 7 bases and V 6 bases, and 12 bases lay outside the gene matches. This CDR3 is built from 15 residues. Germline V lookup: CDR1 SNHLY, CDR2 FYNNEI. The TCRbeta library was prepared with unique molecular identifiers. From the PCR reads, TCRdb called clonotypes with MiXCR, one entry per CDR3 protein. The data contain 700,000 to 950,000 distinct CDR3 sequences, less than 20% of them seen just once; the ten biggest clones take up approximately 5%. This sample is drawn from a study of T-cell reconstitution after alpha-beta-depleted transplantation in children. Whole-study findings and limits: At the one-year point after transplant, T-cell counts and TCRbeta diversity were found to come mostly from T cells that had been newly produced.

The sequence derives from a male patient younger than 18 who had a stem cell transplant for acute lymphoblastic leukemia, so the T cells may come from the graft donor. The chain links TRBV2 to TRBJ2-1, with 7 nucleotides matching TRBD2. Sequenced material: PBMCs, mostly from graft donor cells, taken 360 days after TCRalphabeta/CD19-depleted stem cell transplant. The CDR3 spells CASSPYRGLSNEQFF. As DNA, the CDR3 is TGTGCCAGCAGCCCTTACCGGGGACTAAGTAATGAGCAGTTCTTC.